Below, one T cell receptor beta chain is given with its context. This clone was detected once. It lacks a known antigen. No much larger clone exists at a distance of one base, and base qualities are not known. The library was obtained by the immunoSEQ multiplex PCR assay. The multiplex PCR relied on a mix of 60 forward primers for TCR Vbeta segments and 13 reverse primers for TCR Jbeta segments. Amplification of the CDR3 region of rearranged TCR beta genes was performed with a multiplex PCR assay on genomic DNA. On the Illumina HiSeq System, the amplified TCR beta libraries were sequenced as 87-base-pair reads. In the paper's pipeline: Across the 500 to 700 repertoires, a later analysis counted roughly 77 million unique TCR beta chains, roughly 11 million of which were shared by at least two donors. Raw reads were error-corrected and collapsed into unique sequences by a nearest-neighbor algorithm in which closely related sequences were merged to remove PCR and sequencing errors. To assign V, D and J gene segments, CDR3 sequences were aligned to IMGT reference sequences. Each retained sequence needed at least a six-nucleotide match to both a V gene segment and a J gene segment. A rearrangement counted as productive if the CDR3 had no stop codons and remained in frame with V and J, and every other rearrangement counted as non-productive. CDR3 was defined according to IMGT convention as the region running from the second conserved V-encoded cysteine to the conserved J-encoded phenylalanine. The earlier analysis of a few hundred of the donors excluded any sequence lacking an unambiguous match to a single V gene segment. An earlier analysis of about 600 of the donors called V segments functional above 56.7% productive rearrangements and segregating when the between-donor standard deviation exceeded 5%. A statistical classification framework was developed to diagnose cytomegalovirus status using the catalog of TCR beta chain sequences. In a later analysis, TCR nucleotide sequences were compared against IMGT/GENE-DB human TR gene sequences so that V and J genes could be assigned. In a later analysis, CDR3 sequences and most-parsimonious VDJ recombination scenarios were assigned using the TCRdist pipeline. In a later analysis, each TCR beta chain was defined by its CDR3 amino acid sequence together with its V-gene family, and reads lacking a unique V-gene family were excluded. A later analysis removed 592 highly shared, low-generation-probability nucleotide sequences to deal with suspected cross-contamination and a sequencing artifact. For each public chain, a later analysis derived a clonal expansion index from normalized ranks of inferred template counts within each repertoire. A later analysis computed generation probabilities with a VDJ recombination model fitted to out-of-frame rearrangements, and checked the results against IGoR. Hypergeometric tests were used in a later analysis to score TCR-TCR, TCR-HLA and TCR-CMV co-occurrence, with a repertoire-size bias correction applied to the TCR pairs. A later analysis estimated false discovery rates by permuting HLA or CMV assignments 20 times. In a later analysis, co-occurring TCRs were grouped using DBSCAN, with TCRdist sequence similarity added in when clustering inside HLA-allele-positive subsets. Co-occurrence clustering excluded repertoires with fewer than 30,000 or more than 120,000 public chains, plus five with anomalous nucleotide sharing. Here the immuneACCESS table is served through TCRdb, limited to in-frame sequences with V and J called. Missing clones are a known gap in these copies; in checked studies unresolved V genes cover under half, and the rest lacks a known reason. V and J calls and clone size are those listed in that table; D and trimming were worked out from the DNA. This sample holds 95,000 to 150,000 clones; roughly four fifths were observed only once. About 1.8% of the sample rests with the top ten.

V has 3 bases trimmed and J has 1 base trimmed; junction bases matching no gene number 5. The germline V gene yields MDHEN for CDR1 and SYDVKM for CDR2. Including cysteine and phenylalanine, the CDR3 has 17 amino acids. The DNA shown is the 51-base CDR3, in frame from base 1. This sample stems from a study of cytomegalovirus exposure and HLA in healthy donors (dated by TCRdb to between 2016 and 2019). In the study overall: An earlier analysis of some 620 of the donors reported 276 Gb of sequence data and 100 million to 120 million unique TCR beta sequences obtained from about 170 million T cells. Of the 350 to 400 genotyped donors, about 84% fell in the genetic ancestry cluster associated with self-reported Caucasian donors. To predict cytomegalovirus infection status, the study brought together high-throughput TCR immunosequencing, statistical association of individual TCRs with disease status, and machine learning. Using immunosequencing, the study profiled T cell repertoires from 666 subjects and related those repertoires to cytomegalovirus serostatus. The later analysis used no new phenotypic data to find candidate immune exposures, relying instead on TCR beta sequences and their occurrence across donors. Typing coverage varied by locus: roughly 620-640 donors for A, B, C, DRB1 and DQB1; about 520 for DQA1; about 590 for DPA1; about 450 for DPB1. The study aimed to test whether signatures of past pathogen exposure could be identified by cataloging public T cell receptors. Along with the roughly 700-subject first cohort, a separate validation cohort of over a hundred different subjects was used. Alongside the repertoire data, information on donor age, sex, ethnicity and CMV serostatus was compiled. All discovery cohort repertoires had been generated using a single sequencing platform. Because of strong linkage in the cohort, 5 or 6 DR-DQ haplotypes were treated as single units for association and clustering. An early release that covered several hundred HLA-typed donors contained about 290 gigabases of sequencing data and about 93 million unique TCR sequences. Among 300 to 500 genotyped donors of the cohort, an average of roughly 230,000 unique TCR beta nucleotide sequences was sequenced per donor, of which about 18% were non-productive. Genome-wide SNP genotypes for about three fifths of the roughly 700 donors were used in a later genetic analysis, which treated that subset as a discovery cohort. A later analysis re-examined previously published TCR beta repertoires from 500 to 700 donors and added high-resolution HLA genotyping to investigate patterns of TCR occurrence. In an earlier analysis of a few hundred of the donors, high-throughput TCR beta sequencing was used to judge whether each TCR beta V gene segment behaved as functional or pseudogenic. Both class I and class II loci were covered by HLA typing, at four-digit resolution.

The cohort was made up of approximately 700 healthy bone marrow donors. Cohort members were all nominally healthy when sampled, although unrecorded immune exposures were likely present. The donor tested CMV seronegative and was one of the 352 seronegative cohort members. A peripheral blood sample was provided by each donor, and peripheral blood mononuclear cells were used for TCR beta sequencing. The Qiagen DNeasy Blood Extraction Kit was used to extract genomic DNA from the blood cell samples. Study-wide findings and limitations: When HLA alleles, especially DR and DQ, strongly co-occurred, attributing TCR associations to individual alleles was difficult. An earlier analysis of around 600 of the donors showed that most TCR beta V segments appeared in productive rearrangements either about 87% or about 30% of the time, which broadly matched IMGT annotations. A later analysis found that HLA-associated TCR beta chains were more clonally expanded and had lower generation probabilities than equally common non-associated chains. According to the authors, the approach could potentially be generalized to other disease states and immunological phenotypes. A total of 150 to 200 TCR beta chains were listed by the study as associated with cytomegalovirus. According to a later analysis, most CMV-associated TCR beta chains appeared to be HLA-restricted, and the HLA associations seemed to be driven largely by CMV exposure. Immune exposure information for the cohort was limited to CMV serostatus. An association between a missense DCLRE1C variant and V-gene and J-gene trimming of TCR beta chains was found in a later genetic analysis and replicated in an independent cohort. A later analysis reported that several top co-occurrence clusters appeared linked to parvovirus B19, influenza, CMV and Epstein-Barr virus. Linkage disequilibrium might explain the correlated functional status among segregating V segments, but an unknown experimental factor could not be excluded. In this cohort, only TCR beta chains were sequenced, and detectable features were limited by the absence of alpha or paired-chain data. According to a later analysis, TCR association rates differed among HLA loci, with DRB1 alleles showing the most associated TCRs and HLA-C alleles showing the fewest. A later genetic analysis reported fewer N-insertions in productive TCRs among donors in an Asian-associated ancestry cluster than the approximately 700-donor mean. A further reported finding was that TCR beta sequences accurately predicted the HLA-A and HLA-B alleles for most subjects in the first cohort. Across donors, most TCR sequences were observed very rarely, whereas some public TCRs were present in many individuals. Because some donors lacked HLA typing at each locus, the association tests relied only on the typed subset. The sequencing pipeline was judged likely to have produced a cluster of highly shared sequence variants as a technical artifact. Roughly uniform sequencing depth across donors was assumed in presence/absence analyses, although this assumption may not hold. At a false discovery rate of 0.05, a later analysis linked approximately 18,000 TCR beta sequences to specific HLA alleles. Because counts were too low, around 17 rarely observed V segments, including chromosome 9 orphons, were left out of the earlier analysis of about 620 of the donors. Cytomegalovirus status was reported to be diagnosed by the classifier with high specificity and sensitivity in both the original and validation cohorts. Three of the identified cytomegalovirus-associated TCR beta chains were confirmed in vitro to be specific for cytomegalovirus antigens. Some IMGT-functional V segments, including TRBV6-2 and TRBV6-3, could not be told apart with the 87-base-pair reads, so those segments were excluded.

In this chain, TRBV28 is recombined with TRBJ1-6, with 8 central nucleotides matching TRBD1. The sequencing sample was made of PBMCs. This clonotype was sampled from a man between 18 and 35 years old in good health and CMV-seronegative. The CDR3 protein: CASSFTGGTSYNSPLHF. The base sequence is TGTGCCAGCAGTTTCACAGGGGGGACTTCCTATAATTCACCCCTCCACTTT.